The 24 T cell receptor beta chains below all came from one sample that was sequenced in a study of a mutant IDH1 vaccine in newly diagnosed glioma. Indicated time point: baseline, week 1 (first vaccination visit). The treatment was: pre-vaccination baseline after standard-of-care therapy. Clones were read by immunoSEQ multiplex PCR, and TCRdb kept only the in-frame ones, dropping some. In the table there are roughly 46,000 clones, 75% to 90% of which are singletons. Sample: PBMCs, taken from a glioma patient treated with radiotherapy, temozolomide or both. Receptor source: a middle-aged man with glioma.

The chain couples TRBV7-9 to TRBJ2-1, with 10 bases fitting TRBD2. The CDR3 runs 16 residues. Germline lookup yields CDR1 SEHNR and CDR2 FQNEAQ (reference sequence). Unmatched junction bases numbered 18, after V lost 4 bases and J lost 15 bases. CDR3 coding DNA: TGTGCCAGCAGCTCAAGTAGTTCTAGCGGGAGAGTAGCGCCGTTCTTC. Amino acids: CASSSSSSSGRVAPFF.

This sequence joins TRBV27 and TRBJ1-5; weak D call: TRBD1 (5 bases). CDR1 and CDR2 from the germline V gene are MNHEY and SMNVEV (reference sequence). V lost 5 bases and J 5 bases, leaving 13 bases between the germline ends. CDR3 length equals 14 residues. The CDR3 is CASSPQGYYQPQHF. Here the CDR3 DNA reads TGTGCCAGCAGTCCCCAGGGATACTATCAGCCCCAGCATTTT.

In this sample, this clone turned up a few times. V is TRBV6-6 and J is TRBJ2-1; D gene uncertain. Per germline, CDR1 MNHNY and CDR2 SVGAGI (reference sequence). The ends were cut back, 7 bases at V and 7 bases at J, with 5 bases in the middle. CDR3 length: 10 amino acids. CDR3 amino acids: CASTLNEQFF. The CDR3 nucleotides read TGTGCCAGCACATTAAATGAGCAGTTCTTC.

This rearrangement joins TRBV25-1 to TRBJ1-1; D gene unclear. Germline CDR1 MGHDK, CDR2 SYGVNS. V was shortened by 5 bases and J by 8 bases, with 15 bases between the two germline ends. The CDR3 is made up of 13 amino acids. This CDR3 is CASSRPLVGEAFF. CDR3 nucleotides: TGTGCCAGCAGTCGTCCCCTGGTAGGGGAAGCTTTCTTT.

J is TRBJ2-7 and V is TRBV18; TRBD1 matches 7 bases. Germline CDR1 and CDR2: KGHSH and LQKENI. V dropped 3 bases and J dropped 2; count of bases not matched to a gene: 7. This CDR3 spans 15 amino acids. The CDR3 here is CASSPFGTDTYEQYF. CDR3 in DNA: TGTGCCAGCTCACCTTTCGGGACAGATACCTACGAGCAGTACTTC.

The chain uses TRBV6-6 and TRBJ2-1, with no clear D. The CDR3 covers 12 residues. CDR1 MNHNY and CDR2 SVGAGI come from the germline V gene (reference sequence). V lost 6 bases and J 7 bases, leaving 10 bases between the germline ends. In DNA form, the CDR3 reads TGTGCCAGCAGGGAACTCCCAAATGAGCAGTTCTTC. Translated: CASRELPNEQFF.

V is TRBV18 and J is TRBJ2-5; D is undetermined. There are 14 residues in the CDR3. V lost 3 bases, J lost 2 bases, and 10 bases lay in between. Germline loops: CDR1 KGHSH, CDR2 LQKENI. The CDR3 protein is CASSPNLGQETQYF. CDR3 DNA: TGTGCCAGCTCACCGAATTTGGGGCAAGAGACCCAGTACTTC.

The CDR3 DNA is TGTGCCTCTTCCTACAGGCCGAACACTGAAGCTTTCTTT. Protein sequence: CASSYRPNTEAFF. V and J are TRBV7-9 and TRBJ1-1, with a possible D match to TRBD1 (5 bases). Trimming took off 11 bases at V and 1 base at J, with 14 bases between the two ends. The germline V gene encodes CDR1 SEHNR and CDR2 FQNEAQ (reference sequence). This CDR3 has 13 residues.

The chain joins TRBV11-2 to TRBJ2-5; unclear D gene. V lost 1 base and J 8 bases, leaving 5 bases between the germline ends. This CDR3 spans 11 amino acids. Germline CDR1 and CDR2: SGHAT and FQNNGV. The CDR3 DNA sequence: TGTGCCAGCAGCTTAGCACAAACCCAGTACTTC. Translating gives CASSLAQTQYF.

The rearrangement uses TRBV6-6 and TRBJ1-1; TRBD1 aligns across 7 bases. Germline CDR1 and CDR2: MNHNY and SVGAGI (reference sequence). CDR3 length: 14 residues. Germline trimming cut 7 bases from V and 1 base from J; bases unmatched to any gene: 6. The CDR3 region is CASIWTGRNTEAFF. CDR3 bases: TGTGCCAGCATATGGACAGGTCGGAACACTGAAGCTTTCTTT.

The chain joins TRBV5-4 to TRBJ1-3, with a weak D call TRBD1 (5 bases). Between the trimmed V and J ends, which lost 4 bases and 0 bases, there was a span of 11 bases. CDR1 and CDR2 from the germline V gene are SGHNT and YYREEE (reference sequence). This CDR3 is built from 15 residues. CDR3 sequence: CASSTGRSSGNTIYF. The DNA for the CDR3 is TGTGCCAGCAGCACGGGACGTAGCTCTGGAAACACCATATATTTT.

This rearrangement joins TRBV7-7 to TRBJ2-2; TRBD1 might be the D (6 bases). Germline CDR1 SSHAT, CDR2 FNYEAQ (reference sequence). The CDR3 sequence is 13 residues long. V was pared by 6 bases and J by 4 bases, with 9 bases between. The CDR3 is CASSVGGTGELFF. In DNA form, the CDR3 reads TGTGCCAGCAGTGTAGGGGGCACCGGGGAGCTGTTTTTT.

The rearrangement uses TRBV7-2 and TRBJ1-1; no definite D call. Trimming pared 6 bases from V and 5 bases from J, leaving 13 bases between. The V gene's germline CDR1 is SGHTA and CDR2 FQGNSA. This CDR3 has 13 residues. The CDR3 DNA is TGTGCCAGCAGAAGTAGCGGAGGGACTGAAGCTTTCTTT. Encoded protein: CASRSSGGTEAFF.

The chain recombines TRBV7-2 with TRBJ2-3, with unresolved D. The CDR3 covers 13 residues. CDR1 and CDR2 (germline): SGHTA, FQGNSA. The germline V and J ends were trimmed by 7 bases and 1 base, with 9 bases remaining between them. The CDR3 reads CASTRWGTDTQYF. The CDR3 coding sequence is TGTGCCAGCACCCGATGGGGCACAGATACGCAGTATTTT.

The chain couples TRBV19 to TRBJ1-2, with 7 bases aligning to TRBD1. Germline CDR1 is LNHDA and CDR2 is SQIVND (reference sequence). The CDR3 has 14 amino acids. V shed 7 bases, J shed 5 bases, and the junction held 10 bases outside the gene matches. This CDR3 is CASNFDRVGYGYTF. The CDR3 bases are TGTGCCAGTAACTTCGACAGGGTCGGGTATGGCTACACCTTC.

This chain uses TRBV29-1 with TRBJ2-3, with D uncertain. Germline CDR1 and CDR2: SQVTM and ANQGSEA. The CDR3 loop spans 15 amino acids. The V gene lost 4 bases and the J gene lost 0 bases, with 14 bases spanning the gap. CDR3 sequence (DNA): TGCAGCGTTGTAGCAGGCAGCACTAGCACAGATACGCAGTATTTT. This gives the protein CSVVAGSTSTDTQYF.

This clone was found a few times. The chain links TRBV10-1 to TRBJ2-3; D not certain. This CDR3 is 14 amino acids long. CDR1 WNHNN and CDR2 SYGVQD come from the germline V gene (reference sequence). Trimming took 7 bases from V and 1 from J, leaving 12 bases between them. The CDR3 protein is CASTSFRCTDTQYF. CDR3 nucleotides: TGCGCCAGCACCTCCTTTCGGTGCACAGATACGCAGTATTTT.

In this sample, this clone turned up once. The chain joins TRBV5-4 to TRBJ2-7; either TRBD1 or TRBD2 may fit D (5 bases each). The V end was cut by 0 bases, the J end by 3 bases, with 13 bases between. The CDR3 runs 15 residues. The germline V gene encodes CDR1 SGHNT and CDR2 YYREEE (reference sequence). For the CDR3, the DNA is TGTGCCAGCAGCTTGGCCGGGGACCTGAGCTACGAGCAGTACTTC. It yields the protein CASSLAGDLSYEQYF. Combining the CDR3 with reference TRBV5-4 and TRBJ2-7 gives the whole variable domain ETGVTQSPTHLIKTRGQQVTLRCSSQSGHNTVSWYQQALGQGPQFIFQYYREEENGRGNFPPRFSGLQFPNYSSELNVNALELDDSALYLCASSLAGDLSYEQYFGPGTRLTVT.

This clone has just one count. This chain connects TRBV7-9 to TRBJ2-7; D possibly corresponds to TRBD1 (5 bases). The CDR3 contains 15 residues. Germline CDR1 and CDR2: SEHNR and FQNEAQ (reference sequence). V was shortened by 6 bases and J by 2 bases, with 17 bases between the two germline ends. CDR3 DNA sequence: TGTGCCAGCAGATCCAACAATCAGGGAACCTACGAGCAGTACTTC. It codes for CASRSNNQGTYEQYF.

This chain joins TRBV25-1 and TRBJ2-2, with 7 bases matching TRBD1. The germline gives CDR1 MGHDK, CDR2 SYGVNS. J was trimmed by 2 bases and V by 6 bases; bases with no gene match: 3. This CDR3 region has 14 residues. CDR3 protein: CASRGQTNTGELFF. The CDR3 DNA reads TGTGCCAGCAGGGGACAGACAAACACCGGGGAGCTGTTTTTT.

This clone was observed a single time. The genes are TRBV11-2 and TRBJ2-2; TRBD2 matches at 11 bases. Germline CDR1 SGHAT, CDR2 FQNNGV. The CDR3 sequence is 18 residues long. V lost 7 bases and J lost 0; bases outside the gene matches: 10. The CDR3 region is CASTPPGLAVSNTGELFF. CDR3 sequence (DNA): TGTGCCAGCACCCCCCCGGGACTAGCGGTTTCGAACACCGGGGAGCTGTTTTTT. Full variable domain (remainder filled in from reference TRBV11-2 and TRBJ2-2): EAGVAQSPRYKIIEKRQSVAFWCNPISGHATLYWYQQILGQGPKLLIQFQNNGVVDDSQLPKDRFSAERLKGVDSTLKIQPAKLEDSAVYLCASTPPGLAVSNTGELFFGEGSRLTVL.

In DNA, the CDR3 is TGTGCCAGCAGGACAGGGGTGGGCACTGAAGCTTTCTTT. It yields the protein CASRTGVGTEAFF. J is TRBJ1-1 and V is TRBV27; 8 nucleotides agree with TRBD1. Germline assignment: CDR1 MNHEY and CDR2 SMNVEV (reference sequence). This CDR3 region has 13 residues. After removal of 6 bases from V and 4 bases from J, the junction contained 4 bases not matched to a gene.

V usage is TRBV11-3 and J usage is TRBJ2-1, with D unclear. Trimming took 4 bases from V and 9 from J, leaving 13 bases between them. Germline CDR1 SGHNT, CDR2 YENEEA. The CDR3 contains 13 residues. CDR3 residues: CASSSARSSEQFF. DNA of the CDR3: TGTGCCAGCAGCTCGGCAAGGTCCAGTGAGCAGTTCTTC.

CDR3 protein: CASSLGLPGQGTGELFF. The CDR3 bases are TGTGCCAGCAGCTTGGGACTGCCGGGACAGGGGACCGGGGAGCTGTTTTTT. The gene calls are TRBV5-4 and TRBJ2-2, with TRBD1 matching 10 bases. The CDR3 runs to 17 residues. Trimming cost V 0 bases and J 5 bases; bases outside gene matches: 7. Germline values: CDR1 SGHNT, CDR2 YYREEE (reference sequence). The whole variable domain, filled in from reference TRBV5-4 and TRBJ2-2, reads ETGVTQSPTHLIKTRGQQVTLRCSSQSGHNTVSWYQQALGQGPQFIFQYYREEENGRGNFPPRFSGLQFPNYSSELNVNALELDDSALYLCASSLGLPGQGTGELFFGEGSRLTVL.